Listed here are 10 T cell receptor beta chains from one sample, sequenced in a study of T-cell reconstitution after alpha-beta-depleted transplantation in children. Unique molecular identifiers were incorporated when the TCRbeta library was constructed. MiXCR, run by TCRdb on the PCR reads, gives a single entry per CDR3 protein. The sample holds around 130,000 distinct CDR3 sequences, about 9.9% seen once. The starting material was PBMCs, mostly from graft donor cells, obtained 180 days after TCRalphabeta/CD19-depleted stem cell transplant. The receptors derive from a girl under two years old who had a stem cell transplant for combined immunodeficiency, so the T cells may come from the graft donor.

The rearrangement joins TRBV24-1 to TRBJ2-1, with TRBD2 matching over 8 bases. Unmatched junction bases numbered 11, after V lost 6 bases and J lost 5 bases. The CDR3 runs 16 residues. The germline gives CDR1 KGHDR, CDR2 SFDVKD. DNA for the CDR3: TGTGCCACCAGTTTGCCGGCTAGCGGGTGTCACAATGAGCAGTTCTTC. Translating gives CATSLPASGCHNEQFF.

This clonotype appeared a few times. This chain links TRBV6-2 or TRBV6-3 with TRBJ2-7, with no clear D. This CDR3 is built from 15 residues. V gave up 2 bases and J gave up 3 bases, with 14 bases separating them. Looked up from germline, CDR1 is MNHEY and CDR2 is SVGEGT. Written as DNA, the CDR3 is TGTGCCAGCAGTTACAGCCCTAACGCCCTCTACGAGCAGTACTTC. Translation gives CASSYSPNALYEQYF.

This clonotype has a count of ten or more. This rearrangement joins TRBV10-3 to TRBJ2-3, with D possibly being TRBD2 (5 bases). There are 14 residues in the CDR3. V shed 3 bases and J shed 5 bases, with 12 bases lying between them. From germline, CDR1 is ENHRY and CDR2 SYGVKD. The CDR3 loop reads CAISDSVEGDTQYF. Here the CDR3 DNA reads TGTGCCATCAGTGATTCGGTCGAGGGAGATACGCAGTATTTT.

This clonotype was detected many times. V usage is TRBV5-1 and J usage is TRBJ2-1; D is ambiguous. Trimming removed 0 bases at V and 5 bases at J, with 6 bases between. The length of the CDR3 is 13 residues. Germline CDR1 SGHRS, CDR2 YFSETQ. CDR3 sequence reads: CASSLVANNEQFF. The CDR3 bases are TGCGCCAGCAGCTTGGTGGCAAACAATGAGCAGTTCTTC.

Concerning this clonotype: The junction shows a germline mismatch at one end, possibly a read error. The chain carries TRBV4-1 and TRBJ2-1; D may be TRBD2 (5 bases). This CDR3 contains 19 residues. Germline values: CDR1 MGHRA, CDR2 YSYEKL. The CDR3 bases are TGCGCCAGCATCCAATTCCCCCTTAGGAGGTTGAGCTCCTACAATGAGCAGTTCTTC. Translated: CASIQFPLRRLSSYNEQFF.

This clonotype was seen a few times. The rearrangement links TRBV12-3 or TRBV12-4 to TRBJ1-5; D possibly corresponds to TRBD1 (5 bases). V lost 5 bases to trimming and J lost 0 bases, with 5 bases between them. The CDR3 totals 13 residues. The CDR3 sequence: CASSQGSNQPQHF. The CDR3 DNA sequence: TGTGCCAGCAGTCAGGGTAGCAATCAGCCCCAGCATTTT.

This clonotype occurred a few times. The chain joins TRBV29-1 to TRBJ2-7; 10 bases are shared with TRBD2. V trimming: 1 base; J trimming: 3 bases; junction bases outside the gene matches: 3. CDR1 is SQVTM, CDR2 ANQGSEA, per germline. The CDR3 sequence is 14 residues long. DNA for the CDR3: TGCAGCGTTGAAGGGCTAGCGGGAGACTACGAGCAGTACTTC. Its translation is CSVEGLAGDYEQYF.

The chain uses TRBV20-1 and TRBJ2-3; D unresolved. V was cut by 5 bases and J by 5 bases, with 8 bases left in between. The germline V gene encodes CDR1 DFQATT and CDR2 SNEGSKA (reference sequence). The CDR3 totals 11 residues. CDR3 nucleotides: TGCAGTGCTGGATTCGTAGATACGCAGTATTTT. Translated: CSAGFVDTQYF.

The chain has TRBV5-1 and TRBJ1-1; a possible D gene is TRBD1 (6 bases). With 1 base removed from V and 6 bases from J, the gap between germline ends came to 13 bases. Germline CDR1 is SGHRS and CDR2 is YFSETQ. This CDR3 is 14 amino acids long. CDR3 nucleotide sequence: TGCGCCAGCAGCTTGTTGGGGGGCGCGGCTGAAGCTTTCTTT. Protein sequence: CASSLLGGAAEAFF. The whole variable domain, remainder taken from reference TRBV5-1 and TRBJ1-1, is KAGVTQTPRYLIKTRGQQVTLSCSPISGHRSVSWYQQTPGQGLQFLFEYFSETQRNKGNFPGRFSGRQFSNSRSEMNVSTLELGDSALYLCASSLLGGAAEAFFGQGTRLTVV.

V gene TRBV7-2 combines with J gene TRBJ2-2; D is ambiguous. CDR1 SGHTA and CDR2 FQGNSA come from the germline V gene. The CDR3 loop spans 13 amino acids. The germline V and J ends were trimmed by 1 base and 4 bases, with 4 bases remaining between them. CDR3 residues: CASSLVTTGELFF. The CDR3 DNA follows: TGTGCCAGCAGCTTAGTAACCACCGGGGAGCTGTTTTTT.